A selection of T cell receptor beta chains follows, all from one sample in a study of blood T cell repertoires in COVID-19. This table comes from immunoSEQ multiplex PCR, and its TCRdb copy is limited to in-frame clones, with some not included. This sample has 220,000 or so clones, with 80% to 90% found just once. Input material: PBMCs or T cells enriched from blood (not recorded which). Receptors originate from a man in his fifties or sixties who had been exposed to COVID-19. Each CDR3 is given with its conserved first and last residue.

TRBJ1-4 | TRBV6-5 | CASRRVGVDEKLFF
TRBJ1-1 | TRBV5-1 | CASSFGGQIINTEAFF
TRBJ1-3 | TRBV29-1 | CSVVRTPSGNTIYF
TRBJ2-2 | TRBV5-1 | CASSLVPGGAAGELFF
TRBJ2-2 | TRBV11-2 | CASSLESTGGAKTGELFF
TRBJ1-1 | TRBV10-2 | CASSVRGGDTEAFF
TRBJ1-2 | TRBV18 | CASSPRGGDGYTF
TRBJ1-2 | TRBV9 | CASTAGQGSYGYTF
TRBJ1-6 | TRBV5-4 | CASSNGQGDSPLHF
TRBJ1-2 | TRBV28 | CASSGGTGGDSIRGYTF
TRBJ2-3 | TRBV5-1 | CASSEVTSHLTDTQYF
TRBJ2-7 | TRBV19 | CASSIAGTETYEQYF
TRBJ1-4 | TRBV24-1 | CATSDSTESLEKLFF
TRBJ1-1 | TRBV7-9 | CASSAGTDTEAFF
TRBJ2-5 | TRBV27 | CASSEQGGFGSGDIIYQETQYF
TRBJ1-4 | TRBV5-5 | CASSYGEAGQGEKLFF
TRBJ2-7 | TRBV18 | CASSPPGQGAFYEQYF
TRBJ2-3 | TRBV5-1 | CASSPPYSEMSDTQYF
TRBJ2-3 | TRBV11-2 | CASSLLAGGTDTQYF
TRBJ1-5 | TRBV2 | CASSSTTGTGSQPQHF
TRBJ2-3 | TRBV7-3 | CASSLAASSNTQYF
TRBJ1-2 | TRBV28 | CASSSQGYGYTF
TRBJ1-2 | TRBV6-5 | CASSYSNGLGYTF
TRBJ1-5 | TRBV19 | CASSLPRTAGGYQPQHF
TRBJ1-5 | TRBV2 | CASLVETGLNQPQHF
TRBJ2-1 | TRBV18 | CASSRLYRGRIWNEQFF
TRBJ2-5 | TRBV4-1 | CASSPPQGVRETQYF
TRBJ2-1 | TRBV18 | CASSPVSGGLNEQFF
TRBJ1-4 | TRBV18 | CASSTDRISLEKLFF
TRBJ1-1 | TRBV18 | CASSPPSRGTEAFF
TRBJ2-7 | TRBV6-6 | CASSLLPPGASYEQYF
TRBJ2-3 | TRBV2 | CASSSPGQSTDTQYF
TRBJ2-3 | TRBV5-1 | CASSLAAAPDTQYF
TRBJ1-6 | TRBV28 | CASSFPGSHNSPLHF
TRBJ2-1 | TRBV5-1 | CASSPGLAGYNEQFF
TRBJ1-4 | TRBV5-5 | CASSLADRGGKLFF
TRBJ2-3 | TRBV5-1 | CASSLTHPSTDTQYF
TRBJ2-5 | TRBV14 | CASSGQAPQETQYF
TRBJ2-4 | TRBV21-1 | CASSKGGEDPRYF
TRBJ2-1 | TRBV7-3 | CASSSDGLLYNEQFF
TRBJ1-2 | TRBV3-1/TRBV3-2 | CASSQETGAGYGYTF
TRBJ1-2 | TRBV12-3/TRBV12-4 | CASSYREYGYTF
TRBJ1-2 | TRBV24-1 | CATSDVGTGQDGNYGYTF
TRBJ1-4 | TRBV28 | CATLRGAAEKLFF
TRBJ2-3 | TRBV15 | CATSRDPVGADTQYF
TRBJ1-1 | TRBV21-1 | CASSKKGPPTGSTEAFF
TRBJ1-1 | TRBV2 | CASSTTVVNTEAFF
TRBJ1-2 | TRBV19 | CASSMAQGGIGGYGYTF
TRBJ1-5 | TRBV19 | CASRLGGDQPQHF
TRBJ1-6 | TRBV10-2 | CATTREYNSPLHF
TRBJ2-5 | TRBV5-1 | CASSSGGDSQETQYF
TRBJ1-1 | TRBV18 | CASSPVYRAQGMNTEAFF
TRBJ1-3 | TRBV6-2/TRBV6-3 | CASSFTGYSGNTIYF